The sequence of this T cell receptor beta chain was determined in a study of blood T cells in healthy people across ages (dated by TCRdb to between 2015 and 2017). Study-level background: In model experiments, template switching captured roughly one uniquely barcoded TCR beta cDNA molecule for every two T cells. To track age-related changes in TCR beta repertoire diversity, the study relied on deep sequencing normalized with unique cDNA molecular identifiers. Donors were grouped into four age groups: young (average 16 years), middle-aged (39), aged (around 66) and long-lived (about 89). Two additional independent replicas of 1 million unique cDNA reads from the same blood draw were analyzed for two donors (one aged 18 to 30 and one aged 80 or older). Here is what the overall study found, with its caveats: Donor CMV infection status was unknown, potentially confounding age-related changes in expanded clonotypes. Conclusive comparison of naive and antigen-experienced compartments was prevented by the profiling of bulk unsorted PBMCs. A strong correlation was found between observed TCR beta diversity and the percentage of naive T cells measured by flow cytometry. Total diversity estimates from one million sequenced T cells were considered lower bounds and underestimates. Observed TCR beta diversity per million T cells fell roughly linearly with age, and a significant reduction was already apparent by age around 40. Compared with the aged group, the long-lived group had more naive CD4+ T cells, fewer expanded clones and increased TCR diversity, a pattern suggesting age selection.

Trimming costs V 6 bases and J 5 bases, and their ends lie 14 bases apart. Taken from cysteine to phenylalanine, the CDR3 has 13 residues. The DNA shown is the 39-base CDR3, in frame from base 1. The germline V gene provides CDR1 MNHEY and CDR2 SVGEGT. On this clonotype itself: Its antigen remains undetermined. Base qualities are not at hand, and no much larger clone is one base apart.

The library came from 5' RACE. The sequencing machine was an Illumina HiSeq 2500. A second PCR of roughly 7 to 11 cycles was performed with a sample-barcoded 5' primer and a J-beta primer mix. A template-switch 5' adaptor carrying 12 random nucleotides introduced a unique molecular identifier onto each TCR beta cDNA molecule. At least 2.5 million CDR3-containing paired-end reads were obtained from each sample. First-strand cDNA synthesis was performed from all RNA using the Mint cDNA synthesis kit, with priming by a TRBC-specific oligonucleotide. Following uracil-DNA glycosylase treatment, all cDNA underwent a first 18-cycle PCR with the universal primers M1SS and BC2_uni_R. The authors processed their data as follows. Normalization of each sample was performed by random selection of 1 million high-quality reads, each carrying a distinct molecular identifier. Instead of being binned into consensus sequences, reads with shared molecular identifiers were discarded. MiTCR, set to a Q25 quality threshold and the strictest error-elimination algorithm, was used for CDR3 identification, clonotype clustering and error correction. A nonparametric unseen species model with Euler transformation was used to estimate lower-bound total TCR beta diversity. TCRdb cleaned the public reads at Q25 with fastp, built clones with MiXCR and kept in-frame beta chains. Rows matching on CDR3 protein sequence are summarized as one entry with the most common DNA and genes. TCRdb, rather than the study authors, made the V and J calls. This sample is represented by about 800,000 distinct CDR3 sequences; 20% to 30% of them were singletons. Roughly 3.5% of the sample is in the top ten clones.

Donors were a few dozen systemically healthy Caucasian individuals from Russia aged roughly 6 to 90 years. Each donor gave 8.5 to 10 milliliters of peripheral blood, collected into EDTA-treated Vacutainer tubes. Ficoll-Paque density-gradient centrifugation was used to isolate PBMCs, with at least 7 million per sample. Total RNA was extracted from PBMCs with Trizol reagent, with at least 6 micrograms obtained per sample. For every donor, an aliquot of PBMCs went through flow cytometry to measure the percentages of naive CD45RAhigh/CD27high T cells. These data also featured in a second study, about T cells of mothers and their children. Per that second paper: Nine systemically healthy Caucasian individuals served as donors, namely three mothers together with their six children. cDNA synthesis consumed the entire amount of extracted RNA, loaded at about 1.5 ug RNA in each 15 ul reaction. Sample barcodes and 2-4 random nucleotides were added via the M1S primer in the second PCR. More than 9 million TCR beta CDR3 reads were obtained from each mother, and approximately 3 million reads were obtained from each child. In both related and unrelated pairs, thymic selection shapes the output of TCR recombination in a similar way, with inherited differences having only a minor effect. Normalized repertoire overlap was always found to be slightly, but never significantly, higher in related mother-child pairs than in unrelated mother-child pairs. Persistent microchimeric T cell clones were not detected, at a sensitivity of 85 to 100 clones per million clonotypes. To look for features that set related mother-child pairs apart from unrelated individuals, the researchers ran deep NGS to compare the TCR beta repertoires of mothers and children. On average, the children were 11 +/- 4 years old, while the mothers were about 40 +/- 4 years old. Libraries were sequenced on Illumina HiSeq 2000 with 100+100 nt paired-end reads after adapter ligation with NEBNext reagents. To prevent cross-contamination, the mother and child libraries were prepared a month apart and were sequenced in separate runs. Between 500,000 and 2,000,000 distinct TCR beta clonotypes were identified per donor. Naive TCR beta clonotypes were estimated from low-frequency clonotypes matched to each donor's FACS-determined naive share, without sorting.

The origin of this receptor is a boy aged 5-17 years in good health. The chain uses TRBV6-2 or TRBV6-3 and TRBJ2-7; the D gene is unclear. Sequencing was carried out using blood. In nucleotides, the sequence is TGTGCCAGCAGCCTCGTATTTGCGAACGAGCAGTACTTC. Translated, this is CASSLVFANEQYF.